A selection of T cell receptor beta chains follows, all from one sample in a study of cytomegalovirus exposure and HLA in healthy donors. TCRdb's table, derived via immunoSEQ multiplex PCR, lists solely in-frame clones and lacks some. In the table there are about 150,000 clones, roughly 74% of which are singletons. Specimen: PBMCs. Every receptor here comes from a man aged 18 to 30 in good health and CMV-seronegative. Both conserved end residues are part of each CDR3. D genes are given only for firm matches. The size of a clone is reported for some rows only, either as once, few or many, or as a class for expanded clones.

v_gene	j_gene	d_gene	abundance	CDR3aa	CDR3nt
TRBV6-5	TRBJ1-5	TRBD1	once	CASRDRYYSNQPQHF	TGTGCCAGCAGGGACAGGTATTATAGCAATCAGCCCCAGCATTTT
TRBV5-1	TRBJ2-1	-	-	CASSLLGRGSYNEQFF	TGCGCCAGCAGCTTGTTGGGCAGGGGCTCCTACAATGAGCAGTTCTTC
TRBV7-8	TRBJ2-1	-	-	CASSIDRSSYNEQFF	TGTGCCAGCAGCATTGACCGGAGCTCCTACAATGAGCAGTTCTTC
TRBV27	TRBJ2-1	TRBD2	-	CASSLDLAGVPYNEQFF	TGTGCCAGCAGTTTAGACCTAGCGGGCGTTCCCTACAATGAGCAGTTCTTC
TRBV5-1	TRBJ2-3	-	few	CASSLALKLGGGDTQYF	TGCGCCAGCAGCTTGGCGCTGAAGCTAGGGGGTGGGGATACGCAGTATTTT
TRBV7-6	TRBJ2-1	-	-	CASSFWTDNEQFF	TGTGCCAGCAGCTTCTGGACAGACAATGAGCAGTTCTTC
TRBV27	TRBJ1-2	TRBD1	few	CASSFPGQGPGGYTF	TGTGCCAGCAGTTTCCCGGGACAGGGCCCCGGGGGCTACACCTTC
TRBV7-2	TRBJ1-2	-	-	CASSLGGGRLSNYGYTF	TGTGCCAGCAGCTTAGGCGGGGGTCGTCTGTCTAACTATGGCTACACCTTC
TRBV11-2	TRBJ1-1	-	-	CASSSFMGRAEAFF	TGTGCCAGCAGTTCGTTTATGGGGAGAGCTGAAGCTTTCTTT
TRBV10-3	TRBJ2-1	-	-	CAISESNGRYEQFF	TGTGCCATCAGTGAGTCGAATGGGAGGTATGAGCAGTTCTTC
TRBV19	TRBJ1-6	-	-	CASSDRTGSPLHF	TGTGCCAGTTCGGACAGAACGGGTTCACCCCTCCACTTT
TRBV7-8	TRBJ2-5	-	-	CASSPSPGETQYF	TGTGCCAGCAGCCCCAGCCCGGGAGAGACCCAGTACTTC
TRBV7-9	TRBJ2-7	TRBD1	-	CASSFSGTGGGEQYF	TGTGCCAGCAGCTTCAGCGGGACAGGGGGGGGTGAGCAGTACTTC
TRBV5-4	TRBJ1-2	TRBD1	few	CASSIDRDRNYTF	TGTGCCAGCAGCATCGACAGGGACCGAAACTACACCTTC
TRBV11-2	TRBJ2-7	-	-	CASSDSPGGSYEQYF	TGTGCCAGCAGCGACTCTCCAGGGGGGAGCTACGAGCAGTACTTC
TRBV5-8	TRBJ2-3	TRBD1	-	CASSLALGTGVDTQYF	TGTGCCAGCAGCTTGGCCCTTGGGACAGGGGTTGATACGCAGTATTTT
TRBV28	TRBJ2-5	-	-	CASSPWTRKETQYF	TGTGCCAGCAGTCCCTGGACACGGAAGGAGACCCAGTACTTC
TRBV7-3	TRBJ2-6	-	-	CASSPALGLGPGANGLTF	TGTGCCAGCAGCCCGGCGTTGGGTCTGGGGCCTGGGGCCAACGGCCTGACTTTC
TRBV5-6	TRBJ1-2	-	-	CASSSLPGLGYTF	TGTGCCAGCAGTTCCCTTCCAGGATTGGGCTACACCTTC
TRBV23-1	TRBJ1-5	-	few	CASKDRKRWPQHF	TGCGCCAGCAAAGACAGGAAAAGGTGGCCCCAGCATTTT
TRBV27	TRBJ2-6	-	-	CASRPGTSYSGANGLTF	TGTGCCAGCAGGCCCGGGACTTCCTACTCTGGGGCCAACGGCCTGACTTTC
TRBV4-3	TRBJ1-1	TRBD1	-	CASSQEPTGAEAFF	TGCGCCAGCAGCCAAGAACCGACAGGGGCTGAAGCTTTCTTT
TRBV11-2	TRBJ1-6	TRBD1	-	CASSTGTGINSPLHF	TGTGCCAGCAGCACCGGGACAGGAATTAATTCACCCCTCCACTTT
TRBV6-5	TRBJ2-1	TRBD1	-	CASSSGTEPNEQFF	TGTGCCAGCAGTTCCGGGACAGAACCCAATGAGCAGTTCTTC
TRBV5-1	TRBJ1-6	-	once	CASSLGGDNSPLHF	TGCGCCAGCAGCTTGGGAGGTGATAATTCACCCCTCCACTTT
TRBV18	TRBJ1-6	TRBD1	-	CASSNRQGADSPLHF	TGTGCCAGCTCAAACAGACAGGGGGCGGATTCACCCCTCCACTTT
TRBV4-1	TRBJ2-7	TRBD1	-	CASSQDPPRPGQSYEQYF	TGCGCCAGCAGCCAAGACCCTCCGCGACCGGGACAGTCCTACGAGCAGTACTTC
TRBV6-5	TRBJ2-2	-	-	CASSYPGQGPAGELFF	TGTGCCAGCAGTTACCCGGGCCAGGGGCCCGCCGGGGAGCTGTTTTTT
TRBV5-1	TRBJ2-3	-	-	CASSLGSGGASTDTQYF	TGCGCCAGCAGCTTGGGTTCAGGTGGCGCTAGCACAGATACGCAGTATTTT
TRBV6-1	TRBJ2-2	TRBD1	-	CASRVAGGHTGELFF	TGTGCCAGCCGCGTTGCAGGGGGCCATACCGGGGAGCTGTTTTTT
TRBV5-1	TRBJ2-3	TRBD2	-	CASSLMGGSGGSTDTQYF	TGCGCCAGCAGCTTGATGGGTGGTAGCGGGGGTAGCACAGATACGCAGTATTTT
TRBV2	TRBJ1-3	-	-	CARTNPSGNTIYF	TGTGCCAGAACAAACCCCTCTGGAAACACCATATATTTT
TRBV4-1	TRBJ2-1	TRBD2	few	CASSQQAGTSINEQFF	TGCGCCAGCAGCCAACAAGCCGGGACTAGCATCAATGAGCAGTTCTTC
TRBV5-1	TRBJ2-3	-	-	CASSLGEPTDTQYF	TGCGCCAGCAGCTTGGGAGAGCCCACAGATACGCAGTATTTT
TRBV7-9	TRBJ1-3	TRBD1	-	CASSLEQGADTIYF	TGTGCCAGCAGCTTAGAACAGGGGGCGGACACCATATATTTT
TRBV9	TRBJ2-7	TRBD1	-	CASSATGTVNYEQYF	TGTGCCAGCAGCGCGACCGGGACAGTTAACTACGAGCAGTACTTC
TRBV30	TRBJ1-5	-	-	CAWSPPRYSNQPQHF	TGTGCCTGGAGTCCCCCCCGCTATAGCAATCAGCCCCAGCATTTT
TRBV14	TRBJ2-3	TRBD1	-	CASSQTGVATQYF	TGTGCCAGCAGCCAGACAGGGGTTGCTACGCAGTATTTT
TRBV7-3	TRBJ1-1	-	-	CASSLQINTEAFF	TGTGCCAGCAGCCTACAGATTAACACTGAAGCTTTCTTT
TRBV5-5	TRBJ2-1	TRBD2	few	CASRTSGGSYNEQFF	TGTGCCAGCAGAACTAGCGGGGGTTCCTACAATGAGCAGTTCTTC
TRBV5-1	TRBJ2-5	TRBD1	-	CASSPSTGQQETQYF	TGCGCCAGCAGCCCGTCGACAGGGCAACAAGAGACCCAGTACTTC
TRBV6-5	TRBJ1-2	-	-	CASRGGRIYGYTF	TGTGCCAGCAGGGGAGGACGAATTTATGGCTACACCTTC
TRBV6-1	TRBJ1-2	TRBD1	-	CASTQWTGDGYGYTF	TGTGCCAGCACCCAGTGGACAGGGGATGGCTATGGCTACACCTTC
TRBV5-1	TRBJ1-1	-	-	CASSLATGGGTEAFF	TGCGCCAGCAGCTTGGCTACCGGGGGAGGAACTGAAGCTTTCTTT
TRBV15	TRBJ1-1	-	-	CATSFGGTNTEAFF	TGTGCCACCAGCTTTGGCGGAACCAACACTGAAGCTTTCTTT
TRBV6-5	TRBJ1-6	TRBD1	-	CASSYLGQGGSPLHF	TGTGCCAGCAGTTACCTGGGACAGGGTGGGTCACCCCTCCACTTT
TRBV7-9	TRBJ2-7	TRBD1	few	CASSPGQGHLYEQYF	TGTGCCAGCAGCCCGGGACAGGGGCACCTCTACGAGCAGTACTTC
TRBV4-3	TRBJ1-1	-	-	CASSQVWRAETEAFF	TGCGCCAGCAGCCAAGTATGGCGAGCGGAAACTGAAGCTTTCTTT
TRBV12-5	TRBJ1-1	TRBD1	-	CASGLATGTEGTEAFF	TGTGCTAGTGGTTTGGCAACAGGGACAGAGGGTACTGAAGCTTTCTTT
TRBV29-1	TRBJ1-1	-	-	CSVEDLQKPMNTEAFF	TGCAGCGTTGAAGATCTGCAGAAACCCATGAACACTGAAGCTTTCTTT
TRBV5-1	TRBJ2-5	TRBD2	-	CASSSFGLGGETQYF	TGCGCCAGCAGCTCATTTGGACTAGGCGGGGAGACCCAGTACTTC
TRBV5-1	TRBJ2-2	TRBD1	-	CASRMTGLTGELFF	TGCGCCAGCAGGATGACAGGGCTCACCGGGGAGCTGTTTTTT
TRBV6-5	TRBJ2-3	TRBD1	-	CASSSTGLVADTQYF	TGTGCCAGCAGTTCGACAGGGTTAGTCGCAGATACGCAGTATTTT
TRBV4-2	TRBJ2-3	-	-	CASSQGGATTDTQYF	TGTGCCAGCAGCCAAGGCGGGGCCACCACAGATACGCAGTATTTT
TRBV2	TRBJ1-5	TRBD1	-	CASGDREHQPQHF	TGTGCCAGCGGGGACAGGGAGCATCAGCCCCAGCATTTT
TRBV27	TRBJ1-4	-	few	CASSNHGSGEKLFF	TGTGCCAGCAGTAACCACGGGAGTGGTGAAAAACTGTTTTTT
TRBV15	TRBJ1-5	-	-	CATSRSKDIYEYQPQHF	TGTGCCACCAGCAGGTCTAAGGACATCTATGAGTATCAGCCCCAGCATTTT
TRBV19	TRBJ2-3	-	-	CASSMIRGTDTQYF	TGTGCCAGTAGTATGATACGGGGGACAGATACGCAGTATTTT
TRBV5-1	TRBJ2-1	TRBD2	-	CASSRTSGAPEQFF	TGCGCCAGCAGCCGGACTAGCGGGGCTCCTGAGCAGTTCTTC